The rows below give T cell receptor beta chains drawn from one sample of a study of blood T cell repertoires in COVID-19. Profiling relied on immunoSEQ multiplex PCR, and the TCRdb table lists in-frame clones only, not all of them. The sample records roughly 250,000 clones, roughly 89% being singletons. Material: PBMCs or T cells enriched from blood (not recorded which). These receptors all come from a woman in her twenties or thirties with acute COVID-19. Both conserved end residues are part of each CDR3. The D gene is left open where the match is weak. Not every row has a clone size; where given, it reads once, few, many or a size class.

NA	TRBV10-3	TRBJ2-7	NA	TGTGCCATCAGTGAAGGGGAAAGCTACGAGCAGTACTTC	CAISEGESYEQYF
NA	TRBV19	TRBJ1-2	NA	TGTGCCACCACGGAGAACAACTATGGCTACACCTTC	CATTENNYGYTF
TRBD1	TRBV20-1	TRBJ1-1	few	TGCAGTGCTAGTGTCGACAGGGGCACTGAAGCTTTCTTT	CSASVDRGTEAFF
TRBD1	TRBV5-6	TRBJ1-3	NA	TGTGCCAGCAGCTTAGGTATTGACAGGGTTTCTGGAAACACCATATATTTT	CASSLGIDRVSGNTIYF
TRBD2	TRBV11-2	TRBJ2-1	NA	TGTGCCAGCAGCCCATTCGGACTAGCGGGGAGGATACAAACCAATGAGCAGTTCTTC	CASSPFGLAGRIQTNEQFF
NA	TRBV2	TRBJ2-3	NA	TGTGCCAGCAGACCTACCCACTTCTCGCAGTATTTT	CASRPTHFSQYF
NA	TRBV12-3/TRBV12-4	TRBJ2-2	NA	TGTGCCAGCAGTTTTGCCAGGGCCGGGGAGCTGTTTTTT	CASSFARAGELFF
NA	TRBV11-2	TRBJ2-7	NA	TGTGCCAGCAGCTACGGGACATATTCCTACGAGCAGTACTTC	CASSYGTYSYEQYF
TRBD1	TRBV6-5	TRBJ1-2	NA	TGTGCCAGCCGGTACAGGGGATGGGGAGGCTACACCTTC	CASRYRGWGGYTF
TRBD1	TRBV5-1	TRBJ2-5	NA	TGCGCCAGCAGCTTGACCTATTCCAACAGGGGACGAATTTCGGAGACCCAGTACTTC	CASSLTYSNRGRISETQYF
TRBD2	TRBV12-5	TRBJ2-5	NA	TGTGCTAGTGGTTTGGAAATGATCCAGGGACTAGGAGAGACCCAGTACTTC	CASGLEMIQGLGETQYF
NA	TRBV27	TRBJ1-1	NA	TGTGCCAGCAGTTTTGTGGCAGGATATGAAGCTTTCTTT	CASSFVAGYEAFF
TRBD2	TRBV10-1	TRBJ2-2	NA	TGCGCCAGCCCAAGCGGGGGGGCCCGCGGGGAGCTGTTTTTT	CASPSGGARGELFF
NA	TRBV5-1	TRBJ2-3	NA	TGCGCCAGCAGCTTGACGGGGGGCCCCACAGATACGCAGTATTTT	CASSLTGGPTDTQYF
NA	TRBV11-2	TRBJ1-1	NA	TGTGCCAGCAGCTTTAGCACCCACGCGGGGTCCCCAAGGAACACTGAAGCTTTCTTT	CASSFSTHAGSPRNTEAFF
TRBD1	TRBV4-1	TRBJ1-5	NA	TGCGCCAGCAGCAGACCGGGACAGGGGGCAAGTCAGCCCCAGCATTTT	CASSRPGQGASQPQHF
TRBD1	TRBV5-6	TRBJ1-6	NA	TGTGCCAGCAGCGCGACCAAGACAGGGATGGATTCACCCCTCCACTTT	CASSATKTGMDSPLHF
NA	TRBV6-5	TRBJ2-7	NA	TGTGCCAGCAGTATCGCAGGGAGGCAAGTCTACGAGCAGTACTTC	CASSIAGRQVYEQYF
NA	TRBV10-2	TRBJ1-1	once	TGCGCCAGCAGTCTTCAGGGTGGGGCTGAAGCTTTCTTT	CASSLQGGAEAFF
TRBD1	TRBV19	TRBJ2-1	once	TGTGCCAGTAGTATCGGGACAGGAAATTACAATGAGCAGTTCTTC	CASSIGTGNYNEQFF
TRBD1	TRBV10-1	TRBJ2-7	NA	TGCGCCAGCAGCGAGGGACAGTCCTACGAGCAGTACTTC	CASSEGQSYEQYF
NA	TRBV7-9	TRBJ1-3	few	TGTGCCAGCAGCTTAGGACAGGTTAAACTCTCTGGAAACACCATATATTTT	CASSLGQVKLSGNTIYF
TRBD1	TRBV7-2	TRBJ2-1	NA	TGTGCCAGCAGCTTTACAGGGGGCCGCTCTACCTACAATGAGCAGTTCTTC	CASSFTGGRSTYNEQFF
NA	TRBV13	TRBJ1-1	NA	TGTGCCAGCAGCTCCACAGCGGGCACTGAAGCTTTCTTT	CASSSTAGTEAFF
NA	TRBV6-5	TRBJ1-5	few	TGTGCCAGCAGTTACAGGGCAGGGCGGCAGCCCCAGCATTTT	CASSYRAGRQPQHF
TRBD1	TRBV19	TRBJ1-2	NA	TGTGCCAGTAGTATCTTCCCCGGGACAGCCCTTTACGGCTACACCTTC	CASSIFPGTALYGYTF
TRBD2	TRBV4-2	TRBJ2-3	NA	TGTGCCAGCAGCCAAGGTTTGGGCGGGGGGGGGACAGATACGCAGTATTTT	CASSQGLGGGGTDTQYF
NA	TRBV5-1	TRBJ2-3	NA	TGCGCCAGCAGGGTTGGGGGGGATACGCAGTATTTT	CASRVGGDTQYF
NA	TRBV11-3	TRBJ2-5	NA	TGTGCCAGCAGCCGGAGTAGACAAGAGACCCAGTACTTC	CASSRSRQETQYF
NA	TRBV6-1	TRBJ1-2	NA	TGTGCCAGCAGTGAAGTAGGGGTCTATGGCTACACCTTC	CASSEVGVYGYTF
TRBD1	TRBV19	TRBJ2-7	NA	TGTGCCAGTATTGCCTCGGGACAGGGGAACTACGAGCAGTACTTC	CASIASGQGNYEQYF
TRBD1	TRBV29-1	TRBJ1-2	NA	TGCAGCGTTCCCACAGGGGATTCTAACTATGGCTACACCTTC	CSVPTGDSNYGYTF
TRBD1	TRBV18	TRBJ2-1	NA	TGTGCCAGCTCAATCTGGACAGGAAGGTCCTACAATGAGCAGTTCTTC	CASSIWTGRSYNEQFF
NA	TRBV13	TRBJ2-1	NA	TGTGCCAGCAGCTTTGGGACAAGCTACAATGAGCAGTTCTTC	CASSFGTSYNEQFF
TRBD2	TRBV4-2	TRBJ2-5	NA	TGTGCCAGCAGCCAAGTGTTAGCGGGGGGGCGGCGTAAGACCCAGTACTTC	CASSQVLAGGRRKTQYF
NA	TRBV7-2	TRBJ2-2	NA	TGTGCCAGCAGCTTGGCGAGGGCTTCCGGGGAGCTGTTTTTT	CASSLARASGELFF
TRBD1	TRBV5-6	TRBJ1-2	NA	TGTGCCAGCAGCGCAACCGGGACAGGGGCGGGGTATGGCTACACCTTC	CASSATGTGAGYGYTF
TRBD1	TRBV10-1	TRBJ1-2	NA	TGCGCCAGCAGTGACGGGACAGACTATGGCTACACCTTC	CASSDGTDYGYTF
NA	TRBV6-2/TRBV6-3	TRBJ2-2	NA	TGTGCCAGCAGTTACTCGGGGGCGCCGAACACCGGGGAGCTGTTTTTT	CASSYSGAPNTGELFF
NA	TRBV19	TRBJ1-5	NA	TGTGCCAGTAGTGGATGGGACACCACGGCGCCCCAGCATTTT	CASSGWDTTAPQHF
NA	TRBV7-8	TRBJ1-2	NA	TGTGCCAGCAGCTTAAGCGGGTCGGGCTACACCTTC	CASSLSGSGYTF
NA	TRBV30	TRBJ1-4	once	TGTGCCTGGACAGGGGCAACTAATGAAAAACTGTTTTTT	CAWTGATNEKLFF
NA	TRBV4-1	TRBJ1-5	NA	TGCGCCAGCAGCCAAGGGGCCTCTTCGCCCCAGCATTTT	CASSQGASSPQHF
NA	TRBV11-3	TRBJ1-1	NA	TGTGCCAGCAGCTCCTACAGGAACACTGAAGCTTTCTTT	CASSSYRNTEAFF
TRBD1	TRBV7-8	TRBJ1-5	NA	TGTGCCAGCAGCCAAGACAGGGGGAATCAGCCCCAGCATTTT	CASSQDRGNQPQHF
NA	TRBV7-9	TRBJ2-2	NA	TGTGCCAGCAGCTTGGACTCCGGGGAGCTGTTTTTT	CASSLDSGELFF
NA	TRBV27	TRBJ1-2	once	TGTGCCAGCAGTTTATCGATCTTCCCAGGGATCTATGGCTACACCTTC	CASSLSIFPGIYGYTF
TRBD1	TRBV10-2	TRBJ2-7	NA	TGCGCCAGCAGTGATACAGGGGGTGGAGAAGAGCAGTACTTC	CASSDTGGGEEQYF
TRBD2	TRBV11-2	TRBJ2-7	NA	TGTGCCAGCAGCTTGGGTAGCGGGGGTGACCCCTACGAGCAGTACTTC	CASSLGSGGDPYEQYF
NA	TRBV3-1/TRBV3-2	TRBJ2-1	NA	TGTGCCAGCAATCGCGGTGGAGAGCAGTTCTTC	CASNRGGEQFF
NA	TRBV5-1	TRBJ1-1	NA	TGCGCCAGCAGCGCCTACTTGGACAGTCTCATGAACACTGAAGCTTTCTTT	CASSAYLDSLMNTEAFF
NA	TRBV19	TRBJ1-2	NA	TGTGCCAGTAGTACCTCAAGGACGGAGGTCTATGGCTACACCTTC	CASSTSRTEVYGYTF
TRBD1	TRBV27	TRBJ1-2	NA	TGTGCCAGCAGTTCCACGGGACAGGGGGCGGGTGGCTACACCTTC	CASSSTGQGAGGYTF
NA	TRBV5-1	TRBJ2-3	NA	TGCGCCAGCAGCACCGACACAGGGCCGAGAACAGATACGCAGTATTTT	CASSTDTGPRTDTQYF
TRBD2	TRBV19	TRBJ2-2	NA	TGTGCCAGTCTTAGACTAGCGGGGGGGCGCACCGGGGAGCTGTTTTTT	CASLRLAGGRTGELFF
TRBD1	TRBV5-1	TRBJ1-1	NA	TGCGCCAGCAGCGTGACAGGGGGCGCGGATTCGACTGAAGCTTTCTTT	CASSVTGGADSTEAFF
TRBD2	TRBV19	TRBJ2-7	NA	TGTGCCAGTAGATCGGGAGGAGCGGGCGGGACCTACGAGCAGTACTTC	CASRSGGAGGTYEQYF
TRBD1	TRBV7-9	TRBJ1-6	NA	TGTGCCAGCAGCTTAATGACAGGGGGTGATTCACCCCTCCACTTT	CASSLMTGGDSPLHF